The 16 T cell receptor beta chains below all came from one sample that was sequenced in a study of spatial heterogeneity in lung cancer. Study-wide findings and caveats: Counts that tracked tumor mutation counts were those of expanded intratumoral alpha and beta TCRs.

The time point denotes: sample taken at primary tumor resection. Each CDR3 protein gets one entry after TCRdb re-called the 5' RACE reads with MiXCR. The sample lists some 8,000 distinct CDR3 sequences, over 9.5% seen once, with 10% to 15% in the top ten. These receptors have no known antigen. The sequences come from lung tumor tissue, collected at surgery. These receptors all stem from a male donor with early-stage non-small cell lung cancer.

There are many counts of this clonotype. Its ends do not fully match the called genes, so a read error is possible. The chain is built from TRBV7-7 and TRBJ2-2, with 8 bases lining up with TRBD2. The CDR3 extends over 15 amino acids. Germline assignment: CDR1 SSHAT and CDR2 FNYEAQ (reference sequence). As DNA, the CDR3 is TGTGCTAGCAGCAGCGGGAGAGCGAACACCGGGGAGCTGTTTTTT. Translation: CASSSGRANTGELFF.

This clonotype appeared many times. The genes are TRBV30 and TRBJ1-6, with 7 bases identical to TRBD1. Trimming at V came to 2 bases and at J to 7 bases, leaving 8 bases not matched to a gene. The CDR3 spans 15 residues. Germline V gene sequence: CDR1 GTSNPN, CDR2 SVGIG (reference sequence). CDR3 DNA: TGTGCCTGGAGTAAGACAGGGATGGGAAATTCACCCCTCCACTTT. Encoded protein: CAWSKTGMGNSPLHF.

The table lists this clonotype with many counts. This chain connects TRBV18 to TRBJ2-1, with 9 bases that match TRBD2. In germline, CDR1 is KGHSH, CDR2 LQKENI. The V gene end was trimmed by 1 base and the J gene end by 7 bases; junction bases not matched to a gene: 5. This CDR3 is built from 15 residues. The CDR3 here is CASSPRSGRTNEQFF. DNA of the CDR3: TGTGCCAGCTCACCACGAAGCGGGAGGACGAATGAGCAGTTCTTC.

V usage is TRBV28 and J usage is TRBJ2-3; D not certain. V was pared by 6 bases and J by 0 bases, with 13 bases between. The CDR3 is 15 residues long. Germline-derived CDR1 and CDR2 are MDHEN and SYDVKM. The CDR3 region has the DNA TGTGCCAGCAGCTCCTCGACGGAGAGCACAGATACGCAGTATTTT. Its protein is CASSSSTESTDTQYF.

The table lists this clonotype with many counts. The J gene is TRBJ1-5, the V gene TRBV6-1; no firm D call. Trimming left V 2 bases short and J 4 bases short, with 9 bases between. CDR1 is MNHNS and CDR2 is SASEGT in the germline V gene. The CDR3 is 14 residues long. CDR3 bases: TGTGCCAGCAGTGAAAGTATCGGGAATCAGCCCCAGCATTTT. Its translation: CASSESIGNQPQHF.

V is TRBV10-3 and J is TRBJ1-1; D unclear. The CDR3 is made up of 14 amino acids. CDR1 is ENHRY, CDR2 SYGVKD, per germline. Trimming took off 0 bases at V and 6 bases at J, with 11 bases between the two ends. As DNA, the CDR3 is TGTGCCATCAGTGAGTCGTGGGAGGGCTCTGAAGCTTTCTTT. This sequence encodes CAISESWEGSEAFF.

By sample share, this clonotype is medium-sized. The chain employs TRBV7-2 and TRBJ2-3; D ambiguous. The length of the CDR3 is 15 residues. The germline V gene has CDR1 SGHTA and CDR2 FQGNSA. The V and J ends lost 2 bases and 4 bases respectively, with 13 bases between them. DNA for the CDR3: TGTGCCAGCAGCTTATATGTGGGGTGGGCAGATACGCAGTATTTT. It is translated as CASSLYVGWADTQYF.

This clonotype was counted at least ten times. The chain recombines TRBV20-1 with TRBJ1-5; 7 nucleotides align to TRBD1. The CDR3 extends over 14 amino acids. V lost 5 bases, J lost 1 base, and 5 bases stayed unmatched. CDR1 and CDR2 from the germline V gene are DFQATT and SNEGSKA (reference sequence). CDR3 in DNA: TGCAGTGCTTACCGGGACAGAAGCAATCAGCCCCAGCATTTT. Protein: CSAYRDRSNQPQHF.

By proportion, this clonotype is medium-sized. The CDR3 sequence: CASSQGASAYGYTF. CDR3 nucleotide sequence: TGTGCCAGCAGCCAAGGAGCCTCGGCATATGGCTACACCTTC. This sequence joins TRBV3-1 and TRBJ1-2; D is unresolved. The CDR3 spans 14 residues. The germline CDR1 and CDR2 sequences are LGHDT and YNNKEL (reference sequence). V was cut by 1 base and J by 5 bases, with 11 bases left in between.

The table lists this clonotype with many counts. The chain has TRBV20-1 and TRBJ1-5; D might be TRBD1 (5 bases). Germline V gives CDR1 DFQATT, CDR2 SNEGSKA (reference sequence). Deletions cut 6 bases from V and 4 bases from J, with 19 bases between. The CDR3 totals 15 residues. CDR3 amino acids: CSARTWDGLNQPQHF. The CDR3 DNA follows: TGCAGTGCCCGGACGTGGGACGGCCTTAATCAGCCCCAGCATTTT.

This clonotype was found many times. The rearrangement joins TRBV25-1 to TRBJ2-5; D remains ambiguous. The germline V gene encodes CDR1 MGHDK and CDR2 SYGVNS. The CDR3 has 14 amino acids. V shed 1 base and J shed 1 base, with 7 bases lying between them. The CDR3, as DNA: TGTGCCAGCAGTGAATCCAGGTTCCAAGAGACCCAGTACTTC. Protein: CASSESRFQETQYF. Full variable domain (missing parts from reference TRBV25-1 and TRBJ2-5): EADIYQTPRYLVIGTGKKITLECSQTMGHDKMYWYQQDPGMELHLIHYSYGVNSTEKGDLSSESTVSRIRTEHFPLTLESARPSHTSQYLCASSESRFQETQYFGPGTRLLVL.

This clonotype was seen at least ten times. The chain links TRBV24-1 to TRBJ2-1; a weak D match, TRBD1 (5 bases). Germline assignment: CDR1 KGHDR and CDR2 SFDVKD. With 0 bases removed from V and 8 bases from J, the gap between germline ends came to 22 bases. The CDR3 is made up of 18 amino acids. This CDR3 reads CATSDLPLKGPWGDEQFF. CDR3 coding DNA: TGTGCCACCAGTGATTTGCCCCTAAAGGGGCCCTGGGGTGATGAGCAGTTCTTC.

There are many counts of this clonotype. The CDR3 region is CSATTGTGDYTF. The CDR3 bases are TGCAGTGCTACGACGGGTACGGGCGACTACACCTTC. The rearrangement joins TRBV20-1 to TRBJ1-2; no firm D call. Germline V gives CDR1 DFQATT, CDR2 SNEGSKA (reference sequence). This CDR3 region has 12 residues. Trimming cost V 4 bases and J 10 bases, with 16 bases left between them.

The J gene is TRBJ2-4, the V gene TRBV2; tentatively, D is TRBD2 (6 bases). Looked up from germline, CDR1 is SNHLY and CDR2 is FYNNEI. V dropped 3 bases and J dropped 0 bases, with 15 bases sitting between them. The CDR3 spans 17 residues. The CDR3 spells CASSESFAGRAKNIQYF. DNA of the CDR3: TGTGCCAGCAGTGAGAGTTTTGCGGGAAGAGCCAAAAACATTCAGTACTTC.

This clonotype appeared many times. V and J are TRBV7-2 and TRBJ2-1; D perhaps matches TRBD1 (6 bases). V was trimmed by 1 base and J by 7 bases, leaving 20 bases between them. From germline, CDR1 is SGHTA and CDR2 FQGNSA. There are 17 residues in the CDR3. CDR3 sequence reads: CASSLGVGQGLVNEQFF. The CDR3 region has the DNA TGTGCCAGCAGCTTAGGAGTAGGGCAGGGGCTTGTTAATGAGCAGTTCTTC. Looking up the rest from reference TRBV7-2 and TRBJ2-1 gives the full variable domain: GAGVSQSPSNKVTEKGKDVELRCDPISGHTALYWYRQSLGQGLEFLIYFQGNSAPDKSGLPSDRFSAERTGGSVSTLTIQRTQQEDSAVYLCASSLGVGQGLVNEQFFGPGTRLTVL.

This clonotype is medium-sized by share. V and J are TRBV28 and TRBJ1-5; TRBD1 matches 11 bases. V lost 5 bases and J lost 7; bases outside the gene matches: 7. Looked up from germline, CDR1 is MDHEN and CDR2 is SYDVKM. The CDR3 is 15 amino acids. CDR3 protein: CASSLGQGAGQPQHF. The CDR3 coding sequence is TGTGCCAGCAGTCTCGGACAGGGGGCAGGCCAGCCCCAGCATTTT.